The 27 T cell receptor beta chains presented below share a single source sample, sequenced in a study of blood T cell repertoires in COVID-19. Repertoires were generated with immunoSEQ multiplex PCR, while TCRdb's copy carries only in-frame clones and drops some. The sample carries roughly 170,000 clones, 80% to 90% recorded once. The specimen sequenced was PBMCs or T cells enriched from blood (not recorded which). The source is a woman between 45 and 60 years old in a cohort exposed to, infected with or recovered from COVID-19 (not recorded which).

This clone has only one observation. V usage is TRBV7-8 and J usage is TRBJ2-7, with D perhaps matching TRBD2 (6 bases). Looked up from germline, CDR1 is SGHVS and CDR2 is FQNEAQ. Trimming took off 5 bases at V and 3 bases at J, with 14 bases between the two ends. The CDR3 is 14 residues long. CDR3 DNA sequence: TGTGCCAGCAGCCCCAGTCGGGGAGGCTACGAGCAGTACTTC. This encodes CASSPSRGGYEQYF. Complete variable domain (other parts from reference TRBV7-8 and TRBJ2-7): GAGVSQSPRYKVAKRGQDVALRCDPISGHVSLFWYQQALGQGPEFLTYFQNEAQLDKSGLPSDRFFAERPEGSVSTLKIQRTQQEDSAVYLCASSPSRGGYEQYFGPGTRLTVT.

The chain links TRBV11-3 to TRBJ1-1; 7 bases are a match to TRBD1. The germline V gene has CDR1 SGHNT and CDR2 YENEEA. The ends lost 5 bases at V and 4 bases at J; junction bases unmatched: 7. This CDR3 contains 14 residues. The CDR3 region has the DNA TGTGCCAGCAGCCCTCGAGGGGGCAGCACTGAAGCTTTCTTT. Protein sequence: CASSPRGGSTEAFF.

This clone was observed once. The chain uses TRBV11-2 and TRBJ2-3, with 8 bases aligning to TRBD1. Germline V gene data show CDR1 as SGHAT and CDR2 as FQNNGV. The CDR3 contains 17 residues. V lost 1 base to trimming and J lost 3 bases; unmatched junction nucleotides: 9. The CDR3 sequence: CASSLASQGAYTDTQYF. CDR3 bases: TGTGCCAGCAGCTTAGCGTCCCAGGGGGCCTATACAGATACGCAGTATTTT.

The chain is built from TRBV19 and TRBJ1-2, with TRBD1 matching 10 bases. CDR1 is LNHDA and CDR2 is SQIVND in the germline V gene (reference sequence). The CDR3 covers 14 residues. Germline trimming cut 3 bases from V and 7 bases from J; bases unmatched to any gene: 5. The CDR3 loop reads CASSIKTGGSGYTF. The DNA of the CDR3 is TGTGCCAGTAGTATCAAGACAGGGGGCTCTGGCTACACCTTC.

The gene calls are TRBV3-1 (or the pseudogene TRBV3-2) and TRBJ2-1, with TRBD2 matching over 8 bases. CDR3 length equals 16 residues. Germline V lookup: CDR1 LGHDT, CDR2 YNNKEL (reference sequence). After removal of 5 bases from V and 2 bases from J, the junction contained 8 bases not matched to a gene. The CDR3 loop is CASSSGGALPYNEQFF. Written as DNA, the CDR3 is TGTGCCAGCAGCTCGGGGGGGGCACTCCCCTACAATGAGCAGTTCTTC.

This sequence joins TRBV25-1 and TRBJ2-6; 9 positions agree with TRBD1. The CDR3 is 17 residues long. V was clipped by 4 bases and J by 2 bases; unmatched bases: 6. Germline V gives CDR1 MGHDK, CDR2 SYGVNS. The CDR3 reads CASSGLTGGTGANVLTF. Here the CDR3 DNA reads TGTGCCAGCAGTGGATTAACAGGGGGCACTGGGGCCAACGTCCTGACTTTC.

This chain joins TRBV7-9 and TRBJ1-4, with TRBD1 matching over 9 bases. The germline gives CDR1 SEHNR, CDR2 FQNEAQ (reference sequence). Losses at the gene ends were 5 bases for V and 7 bases for J; bases not matched to a gene: 14. This CDR3 has 17 amino acids. The chain's CDR3 is CASSPGQGSGIGEKLFF. The CDR3 nucleotides read TGTGCCAGCAGCCCCGGACAGGGGAGCGGCATAGGTGAAAAACTGTTTTTT.

The chain couples TRBV7-9 to TRBJ2-5; 10 nucleotides match TRBD2. This CDR3 has 16 residues. Looked up from germline, CDR1 is SEHNR and CDR2 is FQNEAQ (reference sequence). Germline trimming cut 1 base from V and 0 bases from J; bases unmatched to any gene: 2. The CDR3 nucleotides are TGTGCCAGCAGCTTAGGACTAGCGGGCTACCAAGAGACCCAGTACTTC. This sequence encodes CASSLGLAGYQETQYF.

The chain carries TRBV19 and TRBJ2-4; D is possibly TRBD1 (6 bases). The CDR3 is made up of 15 amino acids. V was shortened by 4 bases and J by 9 bases, with 19 bases between the two germline ends. CDR1 LNHDA and CDR2 SQIVND come from the germline V gene (reference sequence). CDR3 in DNA: TGTGCCAGTAGTACCCCCCGATGGGGGCGGCCCATTCAGTACTTC. Translating gives CASSTPRWGRPIQYF.

The chain joins TRBV6-5 to TRBJ1-4; maybe TRBD1 (5 bases). The CDR3 totals 13 residues. The V end lost 10 bases, the J end lost 6 bases, and 15 bases lay between the germline ends. Germline V gene sequence: CDR1 MNHEY, CDR2 SVGAGI. The CDR3 region is CATSWGGDEKLFF. The CDR3 DNA sequence: TGTGCCACCTCCTGGGGAGGGGATGAAAAACTGTTTTTT.

The rearrangement links TRBV3-1 (or the pseudogene TRBV3-2) to TRBJ1-3; D possibly corresponds to TRBD1 (6 bases). CDR1 is LGHDT and CDR2 is YNNKEL in the germline V gene (reference sequence). V was shortened by 0 bases and J by 0 bases, with 12 bases between the two germline ends. This CDR3 contains 17 residues. In DNA, the CDR3 is TGTGCCAGCAGCCAAGATATTAGGGGGTTCTCTGGAAACACCATATATTTT. Translated, it gives CASSQDIRGFSGNTIYF.

The rearrangement links TRBV5-6 to TRBJ1-1; D is perhaps TRBD1 (6 bases). The length of the CDR3 is 14 residues. Per the germline V gene, CDR1 is SGHDT and CDR2 is YYEEEE. Trimming removed 2 bases at V and 1 base at J, with 9 bases between. The CDR3 region is CASSFVGQNTEAFF. CDR3 coding DNA: TGTGCCAGCAGCTTCGTGGGACAGAACACTGAAGCTTTCTTT. The full variable domain, its missing parts supplied by reference TRBV5-6 and TRBJ1-1, is DAGVTQSPTHLIKTRGQQVTLRCSPKSGHDTVSWYQQALGQGPQFIFQYYEEEERQRGNFPDRFSGHQFPNYSSELNVNALLLGDSALYLCASSFVGQNTEAFFGQGTRLTVV.

This chain connects TRBV27 to TRBJ2-1; TRBD1 matches at 9 bases. The CDR3 is 15 residues long. The trim removed 6 bases at V and 4 bases at J, leaving 7 bases unmatched. CDR1 is MNHEY, CDR2 SMNVEV, per germline (reference sequence). The CDR3 DNA reads as TGTGCCAGCAGCCCTCCGGGACAGGGTTACAATGAGCAGTTCTTC. Amino acid sequence: CASSPPGQGYNEQFF.

In this sample, this clone turned up a few times. V and J are TRBV28 and TRBJ1-4; tentative D call: TRBD1 (5 bases). Looked up from germline, CDR1 is MDHEN and CDR2 is SYDVKM. V lost 6 bases and J lost 6, with 29 bases in between. This CDR3 comprises 19 residues. CDR3 bases: TGTGCCAGCAGCTCCTCTGTAGGTTTTGGGACTTTGTTTGATGAAAAACTGTTTTTT. This translates into CASSSSVGFGTLFDEKLFF. Looking up the rest from reference TRBV28 and TRBJ1-4 gives the full variable domain: DVKVTQSSRYLVKRTGEKVFLECVQDMDHENMFWYRQDPGLGLRLIYFSYDVKMKEKGDIPEGYSVSREKKERFSLILESASTNQTSMYLCASSSSVGFGTLFDEKLFFGSGTQLSVL.

The rearrangement uses TRBV20-1 and TRBJ2-7; 10 bases line up with TRBD2. CDR1 is DFQATT and CDR2 is SNEGSKA in the germline V gene (reference sequence). The CDR3 covers 13 residues. V shed 3 bases, J shed 6 bases, and the junction held 5 bases outside the gene matches. CDR3 residues: CSASVKREGEQYF. CDR3 sequence (DNA): TGCAGTGCTAGTGTCAAGCGGGAGGGCGAGCAGTACTTC.

This chain links TRBV10-3 with TRBJ1-5, with 8 bases fitting TRBD1. Per germline, CDR1 ENHRY and CDR2 SYGVKD. V dropped 10 bases and J dropped 3; count of bases not matched to a gene: 5. This CDR3 has 13 amino acids. CDR3 nucleotide sequence: TGTGCCACCTGGACAGGGATCAATCAGCCCCAGCATTTT. It is translated as CATWTGINQPQHF.

The V gene is TRBV28, the J gene TRBJ1-1; D perhaps matches TRBD1 (5 bases). Germline V gene data show CDR1 as MDHEN and CDR2 as SYDVKM. Deletions cut 9 bases from V and 0 bases from J, with 11 bases between. This CDR3 has 13 amino acids. In nucleotides, the CDR3 is TGTGCCAGTAAAGGGGTATTGAACACTGAAGCTTTCTTT. Residues: CASKGVLNTEAFF.

The chain recombines TRBV28 with TRBJ1-1, with D uncertain. V was trimmed by 5 bases and J by 5 bases, leaving 18 bases between them. CDR1 and CDR2 from the germline V gene are MDHEN and SYDVKM. The CDR3 runs 15 residues. The CDR3 nucleotides read TGTGCCAGCAGTGCTAAGGGCTTCGGGAGGACTGAAGCTTTCTTT. It yields the protein CASSAKGFGRTEAFF.

The chain employs TRBV2 and TRBJ2-1; tentative D call: TRBD1 (5 bases). Germline V gene sequence: CDR1 SNHLY, CDR2 FYNNEI. CDR3 size: 14 residues. Trimming shortened V by 3 bases and J by 7 bases, and 13 bases separated the two germline ends. In DNA form, the CDR3 reads TGTGCCAGCAGTGACTCAGGGTTGTCGAATGAGCAGTTCTTC. Its translation: CASSDSGLSNEQFF.

The rearrangement joins TRBV2 to TRBJ1-3; D possibly corresponds to TRBD1 (5 bases). V gave up 4 bases and J gave up 4 bases, with 11 bases separating them. Germline CDR1 is SNHLY and CDR2 is FYNNEI. The CDR3 covers 14 residues. The CDR3 DNA reads as TGTGCCAGCAGTGGGTCAGGGTTCGGAAACACCATATATTTT. This codes for CASSGSGFGNTIYF.

This clone was picked up a small number of times. The sample has other DNA sequences that encode this CDR3 too. V usage is TRBV28 and J usage is TRBJ1-3; TRBD1 matches 8 bases. This CDR3 has 14 residues. The J segment lost 4 bases and the V segment lost 5 bases, leaving 4 bases of the junction unmatched. Germline-derived CDR1 and CDR2 are MDHEN and SYDVKM. The CDR3 DNA reads as TGTGCCAGCAGTGACAGGGGCTCAGGAAACACCATATATTTT. Protein sequence: CASSDRGSGNTIYF.

The V call is TRBV3-1 (or the pseudogene TRBV3-2), the J call TRBJ2-7, with TRBD2 matching 9 bases. Trimming at V came to 3 bases and at J to 2 bases, leaving 8 bases not matched to a gene. CDR1 is LGHDT, CDR2 YNNKEL, per germline (reference sequence). The CDR3 spans 16 residues. The CDR3 DNA follows: TGTGCCAGCAGCCATAGTCTAGCGGGAAGCCCCTACGAGCAGTACTTC. This sequence encodes CASSHSLAGSPYEQYF.

This clone was counted a few times. This chain connects TRBV10-1 to TRBJ1-2, with D unclear. Looked up from germline, CDR1 is WNHNN and CDR2 is SYGVQD (reference sequence). The V end lost 4 bases, the J end lost 5 bases, and 11 bases lay between the germline ends. This CDR3 spans 13 amino acids. CDR3 loop: CASSVGKEYGYTF. For the CDR3, the DNA is TGCGCCAGCAGTGTAGGCAAGGAGTATGGCTACACCTTC.

The rearrangement joins TRBV11-3 to TRBJ2-7; D gene ambiguous. The ends were cut back, 0 bases at V and 3 bases at J, with 6 bases in the middle. Germline CDR1 is SGHNT and CDR2 is YENEEA. The CDR3 spans 13 residues. The CDR3 reads CASSLDLSYEQYF. The CDR3 coding sequence is TGTGCCAGCAGCTTAGATCTCAGCTACGAGCAGTACTTC.

This rearrangement joins TRBV10-1 to TRBJ2-1; D gene unclear. Germline CDR1 WNHNN, CDR2 SYGVQD (reference sequence). This CDR3 has 12 amino acids. The germline V and J ends were trimmed by 0 bases and 10 bases, with 7 bases remaining between them. For the CDR3, the DNA is TGCGCCAGCAGTGAGTCTGGCCTCGAGCAGTTCTTC. Translation: CASSESGLEQFF.

V gene TRBV2 combines with J gene TRBJ1-5; no firm D call. This CDR3 is 15 amino acids long. Per germline, CDR1 SNHLY and CDR2 FYNNEI. The V and J ends lost 2 bases and 9 bases respectively, with 17 bases between them. The CDR3 DNA reads TGTGCCAGCAGTGAACGTAGCGGCCGGGAGTCGCCCCAGCATTTT. It yields the protein CASSERSGRESPQHF. The entire variable domain, with the rest obtained from reference TRBV2 and TRBJ1-5, is as follows: EPEVTQTPSHQVTQMGQEVILRCVPISNHLYFYWYRQILGQKVEFLVSFYNNEISEKSEIFDDQFSVERPDGSNFTLKIRSTKLEDSAMYFCASSERSGRESPQHFGDGTRLSIL.

The chain uses TRBV7-2 and TRBJ2-5, with D possibly TRBD2 on 5 matching bases. Germline CDR1 is SGHTA and CDR2 is FQGNSA. The CDR3 has 15 residues. V gave up 5 bases and J gave up 5 bases, with 18 bases separating them. This CDR3 is CASSATTSPRETQYF. CDR3 DNA sequence: TGTGCCAGCAGCGCGACTACCTCCCCCAGGGAGACCCAGTACTTC.